The clone carrying this T cell receptor (beta chain) was picked up a small number of times. This CDR3 spans 15 amino acids. CDR1 is GTSNPN, CDR2 SVGIG, per germline (reference sequence). The trim removed 4 bases at V and 8 bases at J, leaving 10 bases unmatched. The data were obtained in a study of beta chain features in type 1 diabetes. The investigators reverse transcribed all of the isolated RNA, so they sequenced expressed TCRB transcripts. TCRdb's table, derived via immunoSEQ multiplex PCR, lists solely in-frame clones and lacks some. The repertoire includes around 240,000 clones, over 8.5% of them detected once, and approximately 0.03% sits in the top ten.

The receptor was isolated from a woman under 30 in good health. This chain uses TRBV30 with TRBJ2-1; 11 nucleotides match TRBD2. The sequencing input was naive CD4+ T cells from blood. CDR3 DNA sequence: TGTGCCTGGACCAGAGACGGACTAGCGGGCGATGAGCAGTTCTTC. It translates to CAWTRDGLAGDEQFF.